The 30 T cell receptor beta chains given below trace back to one sample, sequenced in a study of OX40 agonist ivuxolimab in advanced cancers. The repertoire was sequenced with immunoSEQ multiplex PCR; TCRdb's copy has only in-frame clones and lacks some. The sample carries approximately 30,000 clones, less than 90% recorded once. The sequenced sample was CD4+ or CD8+ T cells sorted from blood, obtained in a trial of the OX40 agonist ivuxolimab. These receptors originate from an adult with an advanced solid tumor such as melanoma, head and neck, liver or kidney cancer.

The sample holds one count of this clone. The chain is built from TRBV9 and TRBJ2-7, with 7 bases aligning to TRBD2. CDR1 is SGDLS and CDR2 is YYNGEE in the germline V gene. This CDR3 spans 15 amino acids. J gave up 2 bases and V 2 bases, and 7 bases lay outside the gene matches. CDR3 sequence (DNA): TGTGCCAGCAGCGTTGGGCTAGCGGCTGCCTACGAGCAGTACTTC. Translated, it gives CASSVGLAAAYEQYF.

V gene TRBV7-9 combines with J gene TRBJ2-2; the match to TRBD1 covers 7 bases. Unmatched junction bases numbered 6, after V lost 5 bases and J lost 0 bases. CDR3 length: 16 amino acids. The V gene's germline CDR1 is SEHNR and CDR2 FQNEAQ (reference sequence). In DNA, the CDR3 is TGTGCCAGCAGCACGCCGGGACAGCCGAACACCGGGGAGCTGTTTTTT. Its protein product is CASSTPGQPNTGELFF.

The chain carries TRBV6-6 and TRBJ1-1; TRBD1 is a possible D gene (5 bases). Trimming removed 6 bases at V and 3 bases at J, with 8 bases between. This CDR3 is built from 12 residues. Germline CDR1 is MNHNY and CDR2 is SVGAGI (reference sequence). The CDR3 nucleotides are TGTGCCAGCAGGCAGGGCTACACTGAAGCTTTCTTT. Translating gives CASRQGYTEAFF.

The chain is built from TRBV7-9 and TRBJ1-3, with unresolved D. The CDR3 is 14 amino acids. The germline V gene has CDR1 SEHNR and CDR2 FQNEAQ (reference sequence). V lost 4 bases, J lost 4 bases, and 11 bases lay in between. CDR3: CASSSPQWGNTIYF. In DNA, the CDR3 is TGTGCCAGCAGCTCCCCACAGTGGGGAAACACCATATATTTT.

The chain is built from TRBV27 and TRBJ2-1; D might be TRBD2 (6 bases). V was cut by 3 bases and J by 4 bases, with 16 bases left in between. Germline loops: CDR1 MNHEY, CDR2 SMNVEV (reference sequence). The CDR3 sequence is 16 residues long. Here the CDR3 DNA reads TGTGCCAGCAGTTTCGGTGCGGGACTCAATTACAATGAGCAGTTCTTC. Translation gives CASSFGAGLNYNEQFF.

This chain connects TRBV10-3 to TRBJ2-4; 8 nucleotides match TRBD2. V trimming: 2 bases; J trimming: 8 bases; junction bases outside the gene matches: 11. CDR1 and CDR2 (germline): ENHRY, SYGVKD. This CDR3 has 16 amino acids. The CDR3 DNA follows: TGTGCCATCAGTGAGGGGGGAGCGGGAGCCCGGGACATTCAGTACTTC. Amino acid sequence: CAISEGGAGARDIQYF.

This chain joins TRBV7-2 and TRBJ2-7, with D maybe TRBD2 (6 bases). Germline CDR1 and CDR2: SGHTA and FQGNSA. V lost 2 bases and J lost 1, with 15 bases in between. The CDR3 is made up of 16 amino acids. The CDR3 nucleotides read TGTGCCAGCAGCTTATCTTCCGGGACTCGTTCCTACGAGCAGTACTTC. This sequence encodes CASSLSSGTRSYEQYF.

The V and J genes are TRBV9 and TRBJ2-5; D gene uncertain. Trimming removed 4 bases at V and 4 bases at J, with 5 bases between. Germline CDR1 is SGDLS and CDR2 is YYNGEE. CDR3 length equals 11 residues. CDR3 protein: CASSLGETQYF. CDR3 DNA: TGTGCCAGCAGCCTCGGAGAGACCCAGTACTTC.

This sequence joins TRBV6-6 and TRBJ2-1; tentative D call: TRBD1 (6 bases). The V and J ends lost 5 bases and 0 bases respectively, with 11 bases between them. The CDR3 sequence is 15 residues long. Germline V gives CDR1 MNHNY, CDR2 SVGAGI (reference sequence). The CDR3 spells CASSGGQSSYNEQFF. CDR3 bases: TGTGCCAGCAGTGGAGGACAGAGCTCCTACAATGAGCAGTTCTTC.

This chain connects TRBV5-1 to TRBJ1-2, with 7 bases aligning to TRBD1. The CDR3 sequence is 14 residues long. V shed 4 bases and J 4 bases; nucleotides not matched to a gene: 7. The germline CDR1 and CDR2 sequences are SGHRS and YFSETQ. The CDR3 DNA is TGCGCCAGCAGCAAGTACAGGGGCCCCTATGGCTACACCTTC. Protein: CASSKYRGPYGYTF.

The table lists this clone with a count of one. Here the CDR3 reads CASSSPTSGRSGNEQFF. The DNA for the CDR3 is TGTGCCAGCAGCTCCCCAACTAGCGGGAGGTCCGGCAATGAGCAGTTCTTC. The J gene is TRBJ2-1, the V gene TRBV11-3; 12 bases agree with TRBD2. The CDR3 is 17 amino acids. V gave up 4 bases and J gave up 6 bases; unmatched junction bases: 10. Germline V gives CDR1 SGHNT, CDR2 YENEEA.

The CDR3 loop is CAWSNTGASTDTQYF. The CDR3 DNA reads TGTGCCTGGAGTAATACAGGGGCTAGCACAGATACGCAGTATTTT. This chain uses TRBV30 with TRBJ2-3, with TRBD1 matching over 7 bases. This CDR3 has 15 residues. J gave up 0 bases and V 2 bases, and 5 bases lay outside the gene matches. Germline V lookup: CDR1 GTSNPN, CDR2 SVGIG (reference sequence).

CDR3 in amino acids: CASSWVGGTMNTEAFF. CDR3 DNA: TGTGCCAGCAGCTGGGTGGGGGGCACGATGAACACTGAAGCTTTCTTT. The chain links TRBV5-5 to TRBJ1-1, with D possibly matching TRBD1 (6 bases). Looked up from germline, CDR1 is SGHKS and CDR2 is YYEKEE (reference sequence). The V end was cut by 3 bases, the J end by 0 bases, with 15 bases between. The CDR3 runs 16 residues. Based on the CDR3 plus reference TRBV5-5 and TRBJ1-1, the full variable domain is DAGVTQSPTHLIKTRGQQVTLRCSPISGHKSVSWYQQVLGQGPQFIFQYYEKEERGRGNFPDRFSARQFPNYSSELNVNALLLGDSALYLCASSWVGGTMNTEAFFGQGTRLTVV.

V is TRBV28 and J is TRBJ1-2, with D perhaps TRBD1 (5 bases). The V gene's germline CDR1 is MDHEN and CDR2 SYDVKM. The CDR3 extends over 14 amino acids. The V and J ends lost 6 bases and 5 bases respectively, with 16 bases between them. CDR3 sequence: CASSPRRGRYGYTF. CDR3 in DNA: TGTGCCAGCAGCCCCAGGAGGGGTCGGTATGGCTACACCTTC.

The chain joins TRBV29-1 to TRBJ2-7, with a possible D match to TRBD1 (5 bases). The germline gives CDR1 SQVTM, CDR2 ANQGSEA. The CDR3 is 11 amino acids. Trimming cost V 8 bases and J 5 bases, with 13 bases left between them. For the CDR3, the DNA is TGCAGCACCGGACACGGTAACGAGCAGTACTTC. Residues: CSTGHGNEQYF.

This CDR3 is CASSYKGGQLYEQYF. DNA for the CDR3: TGTGCCAGCAGTTATAAGGGCGGGCAACTCTACGAGCAGTACTTC. The chain joins TRBV6-5 to TRBJ2-7, with a tentative D call TRBD2 (5 bases). Trimming pared 3 bases from V and 3 bases from J, leaving 15 bases between. The germline gives CDR1 MNHEY, CDR2 SVGAGI. The CDR3 spans 15 residues.

This chain links TRBV27 with TRBJ2-1; D may be TRBD1 or TRBD2 (5 bases each). This CDR3 is 12 amino acids long. Trimming left V 9 bases short and J 6 bases short, with 12 bases between. Germline CDR1 reads MNHEY; CDR2 reads SMNVEV (reference sequence). Here the CDR3 DNA reads TGTGCCAGTGCGTGGGGGTTCAATGAGCAGTTCTTC. It translates to CASAWGFNEQFF.

The V and J genes are TRBV15 and TRBJ2-1, with 8 bases lining up with TRBD1. Per germline, CDR1 LNHNV and CDR2 YYDKDF (reference sequence). The CDR3 has 15 residues. The V gene end was trimmed by 5 bases and the J gene end by 1 base; junction bases not matched to a gene: 4. Written as DNA, the CDR3 is TGTGCCACCAGCGCCGGACAGGGATCCTACAATGAGCAGTTCTTC. Amino acid sequence: CATSAGQGSYNEQFF.

The chain employs TRBV27 and TRBJ2-6, with D uncertain. V was cut by 4 bases and J by 4 bases, with 2 bases left in between. Germline V CDR1 and CDR2: MNHEY, SMNVEV (reference sequence). This CDR3 is built from 12 residues. The DNA of the CDR3 is TGTGCCAGCAGTTCCGGGGCCAACGTCCTGACTTTC. This sequence encodes CASSSGANVLTF.

V is TRBV11-2 and J is TRBJ1-2, with D hard to call. Trimming removed 5 bases from V and 4 bases from J, with 17 bases in between. The germline gives CDR1 SGHAT, CDR2 FQNNGV. The CDR3 loop spans 15 amino acids. The CDR3 is CASSPPRWQIYGYTF. CDR3 nucleotides: TGTGCCAGCAGCCCCCCTAGGTGGCAGATCTATGGCTACACCTTC.

The chain employs TRBV15 and TRBJ2-2; 9 bases align to TRBD2. This CDR3 has 17 amino acids. The germline gives CDR1 LNHNV, CDR2 YYDKDF (reference sequence). Unmatched junction bases numbered 10, after V lost 5 bases and J lost 3 bases. The CDR3, as DNA: TGTGCCACCAGCCCGCTGGGCGGGAGGGCCTACACCGGGGAGCTGTTTTTT. Its translation is CATSPLGGRAYTGELFF.

This clone has just a few counts. This chain connects TRBV30 to TRBJ1-1, with a possible D match to TRBD1 (5 bases). Germline V gene data show CDR1 as GTSNPN and CDR2 as SVGIG (reference sequence). The CDR3 has 15 amino acids. The germline V and J ends were trimmed by 4 bases and 6 bases, with 21 bases remaining between them. The CDR3 here is CAWTQTRGVSSEAFF. The CDR3 DNA follows: TGTGCCTGGACTCAAACGCGGGGGGTATCTTCTGAAGCTTTCTTT.

The rearrangement joins TRBV5-1 to TRBJ2-3; 7 bases are a match to TRBD2. After removal of 2 bases from V and 2 bases from J, the junction contained 8 bases not matched to a gene. Germline assignment: CDR1 SGHRS and CDR2 YFSETQ. This CDR3 region has 16 residues. The CDR3 DNA is TGCGCCAGCAGCTTACTGACTAGCAGAGACACAGATACGCAGTATTTT. It yields the protein CASSLLTSRDTDTQYF. Full variable domain (rest looked up from reference TRBV5-1 and TRBJ2-3): KAGVTQTPRYLIKTRGQQVTLSCSPISGHRSVSWYQQTPGQGLQFLFEYFSETQRNKGNFPGRFSGRQFSNSRSEMNVSTLELGDSALYLCASSLLTSRDTDTQYFGPGTRLTVL.

V gene TRBV11-2 combines with J gene TRBJ2-1; 13 nucleotides match TRBD2. Germline CDR1 and CDR2: SGHAT and FQNNGV. Trimming at V came to 4 bases and at J to 4 bases, leaving 7 bases not matched to a gene. The CDR3 runs 17 residues. The CDR3 DNA reads as TGTGCCAGCAGCTCGCCGGGACTAGCGGGGACATACAATGAGCAGTTCTTC. It specifies CASSSPGLAGTYNEQFF.

The V gene is TRBV9, the J gene TRBJ2-7, with TRBD2 as a possible D gene (5 bases). With 0 bases removed from V and 2 bases from J, the gap between germline ends came to 12 bases. The CDR3 extends over 15 amino acids. Germline V gives CDR1 SGDLS, CDR2 YYNGEE. The chain's CDR3 is CASSVEASLPYEQYF. The CDR3 nucleotides read TGTGCCAGCAGCGTAGAGGCTAGCCTCCCCTACGAGCAGTACTTC.

The chain recombines TRBV29-1 with TRBJ1-2; no firm D call. V dropped 3 bases and J dropped 4 bases, with 12 bases sitting between them. The CDR3 has 13 residues. Looked up from germline, CDR1 is SQVTM and CDR2 is ANQGSEA. The CDR3 reads CSVEMTSPYGYTF. In nucleotides, the CDR3 is TGCAGCGTTGAGATGACAAGCCCCTATGGCTACACCTTC.

This chain uses TRBV6-5 with TRBJ1-1, with D uncertain. Germline values: CDR1 MNHEY, CDR2 SVGAGI. The CDR3 is 13 amino acids. Trimming stripped 2 bases from V and 3 bases from J, with 7 bases between. The CDR3 DNA reads TGTGCCAGCAGTTACGCGGGGTACACTGAAGCTTTCTTT. Its translation is CASSYAGYTEAFF.

The rearrangement links TRBV6-1 to TRBJ2-2; D gene ambiguous. Germline loops: CDR1 MNHNS, CDR2 SASEGT. V was cut by 5 bases and J by 1 base, with 11 bases left in between. The CDR3 loop spans 15 amino acids. CDR3 nucleotides: TGTGCCAGCAGTCGAGTTCAAGGGAACACCGGGGAGCTGTTTTTT. Encoded protein: CASSRVQGNTGELFF.

This sequence joins TRBV19 and TRBJ1-2; 10 bases fit TRBD1. Trimming at V came to 1 base and at J to 4 bases, leaving 6 bases not matched to a gene. Per germline, CDR1 LNHDA and CDR2 SQIVND (reference sequence). The CDR3 sequence is 16 residues long. CDR3 sequence (DNA): TGTGCCAGTAGTATAGGGTCCGGGACAGGGGCCTATGGCTACACCTTC. Protein product: CASSIGSGTGAYGYTF.

The rearrangement links TRBV7-3 to TRBJ1-4; 12 nucleotides align to TRBD1. The germline CDR1 and CDR2 sequences are SGHTA and FQGTGA. CDR3 length: 15 amino acids. V lost 3 bases to trimming and J lost 8 bases; unmatched junction nucleotides: 4. The CDR3 is CASSFGTGGLEKLFF. As DNA, the CDR3 is TGTGCCAGCAGCTTTGGGACAGGGGGCTTGGAAAAACTGTTTTTT.